This T cell receptor (beta chain) originates from a study of T cell repertoires in cytomegalovirus infection (dated by TCRdb to about 2019). With respect to the entire study: The peptide stimulations were aimed at well-studied HLA-B-restricted epitopes as well as recently identified HLA-C-restricted CMV epitopes, whose presentation resists viral immunomodulation. Donor HLA type was relevant to the analysis, as public TCR beta signatures indicated carriage of CMV infection together with the matching HLA type.

Points the paper makes about the study in general: Cumulative frequency of public TCR beta family members discriminated carriers of CMV infection plus the relevant HLA type in this cohort and an independent 352-donor cohort. The ex vivo response was dominated by HLA-C-restricted CMV-specific TCR beta clonotypes, which also provided the single most frequent clonotype in two of eight donors.

The run used an Illumina HiSeq 1500. TCRdb reprocessing: public reads trimmed at Q25 with fastp, clones called with MiXCR, in-frame beta chains kept. Records with the same CDR3 protein are collapsed into one entry carrying the most frequent genes and DNA. The sample includes some 800,000 distinct CDR3 sequences, with 30% to 35% observed a single time. Over 10% of the sample comes from the top ten. On this clonotype itself: The specificity of this receptor is unknown. No base quality values were provided; no much bigger clone lies one nucleotide off.

The treatment or condition label here, explained by the study, means: in vitro stimulation with specific CMV peptide epitopes to enrich CMV-specific T cells. From the cysteine through the phenylalanine, the CDR3 covers 16 amino acids. The entry retains the CDR3 DNA only, 48 bases that are in frame from base 1. Based on the germline V gene, the CDR1 and CDR2 sequences are SGHTA and FQGTGA. V is cut back by 5 bases and J by 2 bases, with 6 bases in the junction unmatched. The sequence links TRBV7-3 to TRBJ2-2; 9 central bases correspond to TRBD1. This receptor was identified in a human donor in good health (CMV status not recorded). Some clones in this sample may be carry-over from other donors' samples. The input for sequencing was cultured CD8+ T cells from PBMCs, taken from culture after CMV antigen stimulation. In nucleotide form, the sequence is TGTGCCAGCAGCGGGACAGGGATTACAAACACCGGGGAGCTGTTTTTT. This yields the protein CASSGTGITNTGELFF.